The 25 T cell receptor beta chains in this list originate from one sample, sequenced in a study of blood T cell repertoires in COVID-19. Measured with immunoSEQ multiplex PCR; TCRdb has only the in-frame clones, and not every one. The table shows tens of thousands of clones, with around 80% occurring only once. What was sequenced was peripheral blood. These receptors all stem from a human donor in a cohort sampled during active COVID-19.

This clone was recorded only once. The J gene is TRBJ1-6, the V gene TRBV13; 7 bases are a match to TRBD1. Germline CDR1 is PRHDT and CDR2 is FYEKMQ (reference sequence). The CDR3 has 14 amino acids. The ends lost 5 bases at V and 7 bases at J; junction bases unmatched: 5. The CDR3 nucleotides read TGTGCCAGCAGCCTCCGGGACAGAAATTCACCCCTCCACTTT. Encoded protein: CASSLRDRNSPLHF.

This clone was found a few times. This rearrangement joins TRBV12-3 or TRBV12-4 to TRBJ1-1; possibly TRBD1 for D (5 bases). V shed 3 bases and J shed 7 bases, with 9 bases lying between them. This CDR3 has 12 amino acids. The DNA for the CDR3 is TGTGCCAGCAGTTTTGCCCAGGGTGAAGCTTTCTTT. Its protein product is CASSFAQGEAFF.

This clone has only one observation. This chain links TRBV20-1 with TRBJ2-3, with unresolved D. The CDR3 is made up of 11 amino acids. The germline CDR1 and CDR2 sequences are DFQATT and SNEGSKA (reference sequence). The chain's CDR3 is CRAETADTQYF. The CDR3 nucleotides are TGCAGGGCTGAGACTGCAGATACGCAGTATTTT.

This chain uses TRBV10-3 with TRBJ2-3; unclear D gene. CDR3 size: 14 residues. The germline CDR1 and CDR2 sequences are ENHRY and SYGVKD. V was pared by 2 bases and J by 4 bases, with 10 bases between. CDR3 sequence reads: CAISEPREPDTQYF. CDR3 DNA sequence: TGTGCCATCAGTGAGCCCCGTGAGCCAGATACGCAGTATTTT.

CDR3: CASSLTAETGYNTEAFF. CDR3 bases: TGTGCCAGCAGCCTAACAGCCGAGACAGGCTATAACACTGAAGCTTTCTTT. The chain recombines TRBV3-1 (or the pseudogene TRBV3-2) with TRBJ1-1, with D possibly being TRBD1 (6 bases). The length of the CDR3 is 17 residues. Germline V gene data show CDR1 as LGHDT and CDR2 as YNNKEL (reference sequence). The V end lost 4 bases, the J end lost 2 bases, and 20 bases lay between the germline ends.

The chain uses TRBV6-5 and TRBJ1-2; D gene unclear. The V and J ends lost 8 bases and 7 bases respectively, with 17 bases between them. CDR1 and CDR2 from the germline V gene are MNHEY and SVGAGI. This CDR3 has 13 amino acids. CDR3 region: CASLESNAAGYTF. The CDR3 region has the DNA TGTGCCAGCCTCGAATCTAACGCCGCTGGCTACACCTTC.

The chain carries TRBV6-2 or TRBV6-3 and TRBJ2-7; 7 bases match TRBD1. The CDR3 is 14 residues long. V trimming: 5 bases; J trimming: 1 base; junction bases outside the gene matches: 5. Germline V gene sequence: CDR1 MNHEY, CDR2 SVGEGT. The CDR3 nucleotides are TGTGCCAGCAGTAGAAAACAGGGGTCCTACGAGCAGTACTTC. It specifies CASSRKQGSYEQYF.

This clone was counted once. This chain uses TRBV18 with TRBJ1-3, with no clear D. Trimming took off 6 bases at V and 0 bases at J, with 15 bases between the two ends. This CDR3 contains 16 residues. Germline V gene lookup returns CDR1 KGHSH and CDR2 LQKENI. The DNA of the CDR3 is TGTGCCAGCTCCCGTGGACGGGAAACCTCTGGAAACACCATATATTTT. Amino acids: CASSRGRETSGNTIYF.

The V gene is TRBV5-1, the J gene TRBJ2-3; a weak D match, TRBD2 (6 bases). CDR3 size: 13 residues. Germline assignment: CDR1 SGHRS and CDR2 YFSETQ. The V end was cut by 0 bases, the J end by 4 bases, with 6 bases between. Written as DNA, the CDR3 is TGCGCCAGCAGCTTGGGACTAGCAGATACGCAGTATTTT. It specifies CASSLGLADTQYF.

In this sample, this clone turned up once. The chain uses TRBV18 and TRBJ1-1, with 8 bases identical to TRBD1. The V gene's germline CDR1 is KGHSH and CDR2 LQKENI. J was trimmed by 1 base and V by 11 bases; bases with no gene match: 0. This CDR3 is 11 amino acids long. The CDR3 here is CAGQGNTEAFF. CDR3 in DNA: TGTGCCGGACAGGGGAACACTGAAGCTTTCTTT. Full variable domain (remainder filled in from reference TRBV18 and TRBJ1-1): NAGVMQNPRHLVRRRGQEARLRCSPMKGHSHVYWYRQLPEEGLKFMVYLQKENIIDESGMPKERFSAEFPKEGPSILRIQQVVRGDSAAYFCAGQGNTEAFFGQGTRLTVV.

The chain recombines TRBV7-2 with TRBJ1-2, with TRBD1 matching 10 bases. This CDR3 is built from 15 residues. Trimming cost V 4 bases and J 5 bases; bases outside gene matches: 7. The germline gives CDR1 SGHTA, CDR2 FQGNSA. CDR3 residues: CASSSRTGGFYGYTF. As DNA, the CDR3 is TGTGCCAGCAGCTCACGGACAGGGGGGTTTTATGGCTACACCTTC.

This chain links TRBV7-2 with TRBJ1-3, with a weak D call TRBD1 (6 bases). The CDR3 has 17 residues. Trimming pared 3 bases from V and 0 bases from J, leaving 15 bases between. CDR1 SGHTA and CDR2 FQGNSA come from the germline V gene. The CDR3 coding sequence is TGTGCCAGCAGCTTGGGCCCAGGGGCTTACTCTGGAAACACCATATATTTT. It encodes CASSLGPGAYSGNTIYF.

The rearrangement uses TRBV5-1 and TRBJ2-7, with 7 bases identical to TRBD1. CDR1 SGHRS and CDR2 YFSETQ come from the germline V gene. After removal of 4 bases from V and 1 base from J, the junction contained 8 bases not matched to a gene. The CDR3 is 15 residues long. The CDR3 reads CASSKSGTESYEQYF. CDR3 bases: TGCGCCAGCAGCAAATCCGGGACAGAATCCTACGAGCAGTACTTC.

The chain carries TRBV19 and TRBJ1-4, with TRBD1 matching 7 bases. CDR1 is LNHDA, CDR2 SQIVND, per germline (reference sequence). V lost 6 bases and J lost 5; bases outside the gene matches: 9. The CDR3 runs to 15 residues. The CDR3 region has the DNA TGTGCCAGTAGGCCGAACAGGGGCCCAAATGAAAAACTGTTTTTT. Encoded protein: CASRPNRGPNEKLFF.

In its sample, this clone was seen once. V gene TRBV7-2 combines with J gene TRBJ1-2; perhaps TRBD1 as D (5 bases). The CDR3 loop spans 14 amino acids. V was trimmed by 2 bases and J by 8 bases, leaving 15 bases between them. In germline, CDR1 is SGHTA, CDR2 FQGNSA. The CDR3 sequence is CASSLSVSGQGYTF. CDR3 DNA: TGTGCCAGCAGCTTATCCGTGTCAGGGCAGGGCTACACCTTC.

In this sample, this clone turned up many times. The CDR3 coding sequence is TGTGCCAGCTCAACCCGACAGGCAGGGATTAACACTGAAGCTTTCTTT. It yields the protein CASSTRQAGINTEAFF. The chain couples TRBV18 to TRBJ1-1; tentatively, D is TRBD1 (6 bases). The CDR3 has 16 residues. Deletions cut 5 bases from V and 2 bases from J, with 18 bases between. From germline, CDR1 is KGHSH and CDR2 LQKENI. The variable domain in full, with the rest retrieved from reference TRBV18 and TRBJ1-1, is NAGVMQNPRHLVRRRGQEARLRCSPMKGHSHVYWYRQLPEEGLKFMVYLQKENIIDESGMPKERFSAEFPKEGPSILRIQQVVRGDSAAYFCASSTRQAGINTEAFFGQGTRLTVV.

CDR3 bases: TGCGCCAGCAGCCTCCGGGACAGGGGCACTGAAGCTTTCTTT. Protein product: CASSLRDRGTEAFF. This chain joins TRBV5-1 and TRBJ1-1, with 10 bases matching TRBD1. V lost 4 bases, J lost 4 bases, and 4 bases stayed unmatched. CDR3 length: 14 residues. Per the germline V gene, CDR1 is SGHRS and CDR2 is YFSETQ.

The J gene is TRBJ1-2, the V gene TRBV29-1, with a weak D call TRBD1 (6 bases). This CDR3 has 13 amino acids. Germline V gene lookup returns CDR1 SQVTM and CDR2 ANQGSEA. Trimming removed 4 bases at V and 3 bases at J, with 12 bases between. In DNA, the CDR3 is TGCAGCGTTGCGGGGGGCGATGACTATGGCTACACCTTC. It translates to CSVAGGDDYGYTF.

The J gene is TRBJ2-7, the V gene TRBV6-2 or TRBV6-3; D may be TRBD1 (5 bases). The ends were cut back, 2 bases at V and 6 bases at J, with 23 bases in the middle. The CDR3 runs 17 residues. Germline CDR1 is MNHEY and CDR2 is SVGEGT. The CDR3 here is CASSYRWEQASGSEQYF. CDR3 nucleotides: TGTGCCAGCAGTTACCGATGGGAACAGGCATCAGGCTCCGAGCAGTACTTC.

V usage is TRBV11-2 and J usage is TRBJ1-2; 7 nucleotides match TRBD1. With 5 bases clipped from V and 2 bases from J, the junction kept 5 bases outside the gene matches. Germline V gives CDR1 SGHAT, CDR2 FQNNGV. The CDR3 covers 14 residues. The CDR3 coding sequence is TGTGCCAGCAGCGCTGACAGGGCCAACTATGGCTACACCTTC. It translates to CASSADRANYGYTF.

This clone was picked up one time. The chain has TRBV15 and TRBJ2-7, with 8 bases identical to TRBD1. V gave up 1 base and J gave up 5 bases; unmatched junction bases: 4. Looked up from germline, CDR1 is LNHNV and CDR2 is YYDKDF (reference sequence). The CDR3 is 14 residues long. The DNA for the CDR3 is TGTGCCACCAGCAGAGGGGACAGGCTAAACGAGCAGTACTTC. Its translation is CATSRGDRLNEQYF.

The V gene is TRBV11-2, the J gene TRBJ2-3; possible D gene TRBD1, 7 bases. Germline V gene lookup returns CDR1 SGHAT and CDR2 FQNNGV. V was clipped by 5 bases and J by 2 bases, with 14 bases between them. The length of the CDR3 is 15 residues. Written as DNA, the CDR3 is TGTGCCAGCAGCCGTGGGGGGACAGACACAGATACGCAGTATTTT. Its protein is CASSRGGTDTDTQYF.

V and J are TRBV5-1 and TRBJ2-5; the D is unclear. Germline V CDR1 and CDR2: SGHRS, YFSETQ. The CDR3 loop spans 15 amino acids. V dropped 4 bases and J dropped 2 bases, with 15 bases sitting between them. CDR3 in amino acids: CASSPPWALQETQYF. The CDR3 coding sequence is TGCGCCAGCAGCCCGCCCTGGGCCCTACAAGAGACCCAGTACTTC.

This clone appeared once. V usage is TRBV30 and J usage is TRBJ1-3; D uncertain. V dropped 4 bases and J dropped 4 bases, with 8 bases sitting between them. The germline gives CDR1 GTSNPN, CDR2 SVGIG (reference sequence). This CDR3 is 12 amino acids long. Here the CDR3 reads CAWTLRGNTIYF. The CDR3 DNA reads as TGTGCCTGGACCTTACGGGGAAACACCATATATTTT.

V and J are TRBV12-3 or TRBV12-4 and TRBJ1-2; D perhaps matches TRBD1 (6 bases). The germline V and J ends were trimmed by 6 bases and 3 bases, with 11 bases remaining between them. The CDR3 is 13 amino acids. The CDR3 nucleotides read TGTGCCAGCAGCTACAGGGTTGACTATGGCTACACCTTC. Amino acid sequence: CASSYRVDYGYTF.